Described below is a single TCR beta chain sequence and its context. The antigen remains undetermined. Sequenced by immunoSEQ multiplex PCR; TCRdb stores in-frame clones only, minus some. The table shows under 65,000 clones, with around 87% occurring only once. This entry is derived from a study of PD-1 blockade in classical Hodgkin lymphoma. Whole-study results and caveats: According to reports, newly diagnosed patients had lower baseline TCR diversity than healthy donors, and relapsed/refractory patients had lower baseline TCR diversity still.

Brentuximab vedotin exposure varied, and every patient relapsed after autologous stem cell transplantation. There are 15 residues in the CDR3. Trimming took 4 bases from V and 7 from J; bases not matched to a gene: 13. Germline CDR1 SGHVS, CDR2 FNYEAQ. This clonotype was sampled from a human donor with classical Hodgkin lymphoma. This chain links TRBV7-6 with TRBJ2-7; 7 positions agree with TRBD2. The sample consisted of peripheral blood mononuclear cells (PBMCs), taken at baseline. CDR3 residues: CASSSVVGYGGEQYF. The CDR3 DNA follows: TGTGCCAGCAGCTCCGTCGTGGGCTACGGGGGGGAGCAGTACTTC.